These 9 T cell receptor beta chains originate from one sample sequenced in a study of blood T cell repertoires in COVID-19. The table came from immunoSEQ multiplex PCR; TCRdb's copy has only in-frame clones and leaves some out. The table shows under 80,000 clones, with 88% occurring only once. The source material was peripheral blood. Every receptor here comes from a human donor in a cohort sampled during active COVID-19.

This clone has a handful of counts. This rearrangement joins TRBV7-9 to TRBJ1-2; tentative D call: TRBD1 (5 bases). Per the germline V gene, CDR1 is SEHNR and CDR2 is FQNEAQ (reference sequence). The CDR3 totals 13 residues. The V gene lost 1 base and the J gene lost 7 bases, with 10 bases spanning the gap. CDR3 residues: CASSLEAGLGYTF. CDR3 coding DNA: TGTGCCAGCAGCTTAGAGGCAGGGCTTGGCTACACCTTC.

The chain employs TRBV24-1 and TRBJ1-2; the match to TRBD1 covers 7 bases. The germline V gene encodes CDR1 KGHDR and CDR2 SFDVKD. The V segment lost 10 bases and the J segment 3 bases; nucleotides outside the gene matches: 7. This CDR3 contains 13 residues. DNA for the CDR3: TGTGCCACTTCCGGGACAGTGGACTATGGCTACACCTTC. Protein product: CATSGTVDYGYTF.

The chain carries TRBV2 and TRBJ2-3, with D unresolved. CDR1 and CDR2 (germline): SNHLY, FYNNEI. Trimming shortened V by 6 bases and J by 4 bases, and 5 bases separated the two germline ends. The CDR3 totals 11 residues. CDR3 protein: CASSTSDTQYF. DNA for the CDR3: TGTGCCAGCAGCACTTCAGATACGCAGTATTTT.

The J gene is TRBJ2-2, the V gene TRBV5-1; 7 nucleotides align to TRBD2. This CDR3 contains 17 residues. The germline gives CDR1 SGHRS, CDR2 YFSETQ. The junction had 13 bases not matched to a gene; V was cut back by 4 bases and J by 4 bases. The CDR3 DNA reads as TGCGCCAGCAGCAGCCTTACTAGCGCAGGTTCCACCGGGGAGCTGTTTTTT. It codes for CASSSLTSAGSTGELFF. Variable domain in full (rest from reference TRBV5-1 and TRBJ2-2): KAGVTQTPRYLIKTRGQQVTLSCSPISGHRSVSWYQQTPGQGLQFLFEYFSETQRNKGNFPGRFSGRQFSNSRSEMNVSTLELGDSALYLCASSSLTSAGSTGELFFGEGSRLTVL.

The chain uses TRBV13 and TRBJ2-1, with a tentative D call TRBD2 (7 bases). Trimming removed 3 bases from V and 8 bases from J, with 26 bases in between. CDR3 size: 18 residues. CDR1 and CDR2 from the germline V gene are PRHDT and FYEKMQ (reference sequence). The CDR3 reads CASSFLAEIEGEEYEQFF. The CDR3 bases are TGTGCCAGCAGCTTCCTAGCGGAAATTGAGGGGGAAGAGTATGAGCAGTTCTTC.

The chain recombines TRBV5-1 with TRBJ1-4; 8 bases agree with TRBD1. Per the germline V gene, CDR1 is SGHRS and CDR2 is YFSETQ. V dropped 4 bases and J dropped 5; count of bases not matched to a gene: 10. The CDR3 spans 16 residues. CDR3 nucleotides: TGCGCCAGCAGCCCGAACCCACAGGGGGGAAATGAAAAACTGTTTTTT. It encodes CASSPNPQGGNEKLFF.

This clone has just a few counts. This rearrangement joins TRBV6-1 to TRBJ1-6; no clear D. The V gene's germline CDR1 is MNHNS and CDR2 SASEGT. V lost 3 bases and J 8 bases, leaving 8 bases between the germline ends. The CDR3 consists of 13 residues. In DNA form, the CDR3 reads TGTGCCAGCAGTGAGACACTCGATTCACCCCTCCACTTT. This gives the protein CASSETLDSPLHF.

This sequence joins TRBV19 and TRBJ1-1; a weak D match, TRBD1 (6 bases). V was pared by 6 bases and J by 8 bases, with 19 bases between. The CDR3 contains 14 residues. The V gene's germline CDR1 is LNHDA and CDR2 SQIVND (reference sequence). The CDR3 sequence is CASRTGIGPGEAFF. DNA for the CDR3: TGTGCCAGTAGAACAGGGATAGGCCCCGGAGAAGCTTTCTTT.

The chain links TRBV5-1 to TRBJ1-1, with 11 bases lining up with TRBD1. The germline V gene encodes CDR1 SGHRS and CDR2 YFSETQ. V gave up 0 bases and J gave up 6 bases; unmatched junction bases: 10. This CDR3 has 17 residues. Here the CDR3 reads CASSLAGGTGGRPEAFF. The DNA for the CDR3 is TGCGCCAGCAGCTTGGCCGGGGGGACAGGGGGAAGGCCTGAAGCTTTCTTT.